The clone carrying this TCR beta chain was seen at least ten times. Time point specified: longitudinal time-point 2. This sample was included in a study of neurological immune-mediated disorders. With V trimmed by 3 bases and J by 4 bases, 10 bases remained unmatched. Germline loops: CDR1 DFQATT, CDR2 SNEGSKA (reference sequence). The CDR3 has 16 amino acids. Synthesis of cDNA used 5'RACE (with 10-nucleotide random UMIs). TCRdb ran MiXCR on the 5' RACE reads and lists one entry per CDR3 protein. The sample lists roughly 80,000 distinct CDR3 sequences; around 6% were seen once. The sequenced sample was PBMCs. V and J are TRBV20-1 and TRBJ2-3; 10 bases match TRBD2. The receptor's source is a woman aged 55-75 years with multiple sclerosis. The CDR3 reads CSASTLRSGGPDTQYF. Here the CDR3 DNA reads TGCAGTGCTAGTACCCTACGTAGCGGGGGGCCAGATACGCAGTATTTT.